The present T cell receptor beta chain was sequenced within a study of PD-1 blockade in classical Hodgkin lymphoma. Assay: immunoSEQ multiplex PCR; the TCRdb copy retains only in-frame clones and omits some. This sample has approximately 22,000 clones, with approximately 68% found just once. Per the germline V gene, CDR1 is ENHRY and CDR2 is SYGVKD. The CDR3 has 15 residues. Trimming cost V 2 bases and J 6 bases; bases outside gene matches: 7. Regarding this clone: The antigen remains undetermined.

Time point meaning: cycle 4 day 1 (C4D1), after five to seven weeks of nivolumab. Each patient experienced a relapse that followed autologous stem cell transplantation, and brentuximab vedotin exposure varied. CD4+ T cells were purified from thawed PBMCs by negative selection. Study observations and caveats: Patients newly diagnosed and complete responders had comparable baseline diversity. In CD4+ cells, TCR diversity went up significantly by C4D1, but in CD8+ cells it did not.

The sequencing used CD4+ T cells from blood, collected before the fourth cycle of nivolumab. The chain is built from TRBV10-3 and TRBJ2-7; 10 bases align to TRBD1. This receptor was identified in a human donor with classical Hodgkin lymphoma. The CDR3 sequence is CAISEGGTGAIEQYF. The DNA for the CDR3 is TGTGCCATCAGTGAGGGCGGGACAGGGGCCATCGAGCAGTACTTC.